The TCR beta chain described here comes from a study of cytomegalovirus exposure and HLA in healthy donors. The CDR3 is made up of 15 amino acids. Trimming removed 6 bases at V and 3 bases at J, with 15 bases between. Germline CDR1 and CDR2: PRHDT and FYEKMQ (reference sequence). PCR employed 60 Vbeta and 13 Jbeta primers. Repertoires were generated with immunoSEQ multiplex PCR, while TCRdb's copy carries only in-frame clones and drops some. The repertoire holds around 150,000 clones, with around 84% as singletons. This clone appeared a few times. Its antigen is not known. Study-wide results and caveats: Association of a missense DCLRE1C variant with TCR beta V- and J-gene trimming was reported in a later analysis. High specificity and sensitivity for cytomegalovirus status were reported for the classifier.

The sequenced sample was PBMCs. The rearrangement links TRBV13 to TRBJ2-4, with D possibly being TRBD1 (6 bases). This clonotype was sampled from a man aged 45-65 years in good health and CMV-seronegative. The CDR3 DNA reads as TGTGCCAGCAGGCCCCCAGGGGCTAGCAAAAACATTCAGTACTTC. Amino acids: CASRPPGASKNIQYF. Supplemented by reference TRBV13 and TRBJ2-4, the full variable domain reads AAGVIQSPRHLIKEKRETATLKCYPIPRHDTVYWYQQGPGQDPQFLISFYEKMQSDKGSIPDRFSAQQFSDYHSELNMSSLELGDSALYFCASRPPGASKNIQYFGAGTRLSVL.